The TCR beta chain under discussion was sequenced for a study of response to subunit inactivated influenza vaccine. TCRdb fed the RT-PCR reads into MiXCR, producing one record per CDR3 protein. The table lists 560,000 or so distinct CDR3 sequences, 6% to 9% of them singletons. This clonotype was recorded many times. The antigen remains unidentified. V was pared by 0 bases and J by 3 bases, with 11 bases between. In germline, CDR1 is LGHNA, CDR2 YSLEER. The CDR3 consists of 16 residues. The study's findings and limits: Authors suggested few new T cells are recruited by each seasonal influenza vaccination.

The clonotype comes from a man between 50 and 69 years old who received an inactivated influenza vaccine. Sample: PBMCs from blood, taken about 24 months after vaccination. The gene calls are TRBV4-3 and TRBJ2-2, with D unclear. CDR3 sequence (DNA): TGCGCCAGCAGCCAAGATCTTGGCGGTCACACCGGGGAGCTGTTTTTT. The encoded protein is CASSQDLGGHTGELFF.